This T cell receptor beta chain was sequenced in a study of post-analysis software for immune sequencing data (dated by TCRdb to the mid-2010s). About the investigation overall: Disease courses on record covered relapsing-remitting, secondary progressive and progressive-relapsing multiple sclerosis, though some patients had no subtype annotation. A subset of samples was prepared in parallel using single-end sample barcoding, then pooled and co-amplified after Illumina adapter ligation. The patient repertoires were compared against 11 previously published healthy control repertoires obtained from donors aged 6 to 25 years. Beyond this particular receptor, the publication reports: Compared with controls, multiple sclerosis patients had significantly lower normalized Chao1 diversity, a finding suggesting substantial peripheral T-cell clonal expansion. Patients showed significantly higher frequencies than controls for about five TRBV segments, among them TRBV5-6, TRBV5-1 and TRBV20-1. The control group was slightly older than the multiple sclerosis patient group. Strong co-clustering of samples prepared in the same batch was shown by direct clustering with F measure, prompting a batch-effect correction.

Preparation of the library involved PCR. The instrument given in TCRdb is Illumina HiSeq 2500. To reduce PCR and sequencing biases, unique molecular identifiers were built into the TCR beta cDNA libraries. Approximately 500,000 cDNA molecules were obtained per 1 to 10 million input T cells, so each molecule approximated one T cell. The same protocol used for the earlier healthy control dataset was applied to prepare and sequence the patient libraries. Samples belonging to the same batch were prepared together, multiplexed and sequenced on a shared HiSeq lane. The original pipeline was this. Raw barcoded reads were processed with MIGEC, and single-read molecular identifier groups were discarded before consensus assembly and CDR3 extraction. Clonotype tables were post-analysed with VDJtools, normalizing diversity by down-sampling all datasets to the smallest sample size. To correct batch-related cross-sample contamination, repertoire overlap clustering matched CDR3 amino acid sequences but not nucleotide sequences. TCRdb handled the public reads itself, with Q25 trimming in fastp and clone calling in MiXCR, and kept productive beta chains. Merged by CDR3 protein, the rows form single entries marked with the most common genes and DNA. The V and J calls were determined by TCRdb, not by the authors. The table for this sample lists hundreds of thousands of distinct CDR3 sequences; roughly 27% of them were counted only once. Approximately 0.55% of the sample goes to the ten largest clones.

CDR1 and CDR2, per the germline V gene (reference sequence), are DFQATT and SNEGSKA. The germline V end is reduced by 7 bases and the J end by 6 bases; junction bases left unmatched: 0. The CDR3 spans 11 residues, from the cysteine through the phenylalanine. Only the CDR3 region is kept as DNA, spanning 33 bases read in frame from base 1. TCR beta repertoires were profiled from peripheral blood of more than ten young patients with multiple sclerosis to demonstrate the VDJtools post-analysis software. Multiple sclerosis patients were children and adolescents aged about 6 to 17 years. This clonotype was counted a few times. This receptor's antigen is unknown. Per-nucleotide qualities are absent, and no much larger clonotype sits a single base away.

The V gene is TRBV20-1 and the J gene is TRBJ2-1; the junction holds 10 bases that match TRBD2. The clonotype originates from a girl aged 5-17 years with multiple sclerosis. Sample: blood. DNA sequence: TGCAGTGGGACTAGCGGCAATGAGCAGTTCTTC. The translation is CSGTSGNEQFF.